This T cell receptor beta chain was documented in a study of T-cell reconstitution after alpha-beta-depleted transplantation in children. This CDR3 is built from 14 residues. With 2 bases removed from V and 4 bases from J, the gap between germline ends came to 12 bases. Germline V CDR1 and CDR2: MNHEY, SVGEGT. The TCRbeta library incorporated unique molecular identifiers. TCRdb re-analysed the PCR reads in MiXCR, keeping a single row per CDR3 protein. The sample records a few hundred thousand distinct CDR3 sequences, approximately 9.7% being singletons. This clonotype came up a few times. This sequence originates from a human donor who donated a stem cell graft to a child with SCID. The rearrangement joins TRBV6-2 or TRBV6-3 to TRBJ2-7, with D unclear. The sample consisted of PBMCs from the stem cell graft donor, taken from the stem cell graft. The CDR3 loop reads CASSYGQPDYEQYF. The CDR3 DNA follows: TGTGCCAGCAGTTACGGCCAGCCAGATTACGAGCAGTACTTC.